These 19 T cell receptor beta chains share one sample of origin, sequenced in a study of PD-1 blockade in mismatch repair-deficient tumors. Profiled with immunoSEQ multiplex PCR; TCRdb holds only in-frame clones, not every one. The sample has 38,000 or so clones; approximately 81% are singletons. The sample was peripheral blood, taken around 76 weeks after starting pembrolizumab. The receptor set was obtained from an adult with mismatch repair-deficient cancer.

The chain is built from TRBV9 and TRBJ2-7; 7 bases map to TRBD1. Germline CDR1 SGDLS, CDR2 YYNGEE. This CDR3 region has 15 residues. V dropped 2 bases and J dropped 3; count of bases not matched to a gene: 8. Written as DNA, the CDR3 is TGTGCCAGCAGCGTCGCCCTGGGACAGAACTACGAGCAGTACTTC. This codes for CASSVALGQNYEQYF.

The chain carries TRBV5-1 and TRBJ2-7, with D uncertain. In germline, CDR1 is SGHRS, CDR2 YFSETQ. This CDR3 region has 13 residues. With 4 bases removed from V and 3 bases from J, the gap between germline ends came to 11 bases. The CDR3, as DNA: TGCGCCAGCAGCCCCCCAGTTAACTACGAGCAGTACTTC. Its protein is CASSPPVNYEQYF.

The V gene is TRBV25-1, the J gene TRBJ2-1, with D perhaps matching TRBD1 (5 bases). Trimming cost V 7 bases and J 14 bases, with 15 bases left between them. The CDR3 has 11 amino acids. Germline V gene lookup returns CDR1 MGHDK and CDR2 SYGVNS. DNA of the CDR3: TGTGCCAGCATACAAGGGGCTAAGGAGTTCTTC. Protein: CASIQGAKEFF.

This clone was counted between two and nine times. The V gene is TRBV11-1, the J gene TRBJ2-7, with D perhaps being TRBD1 or TRBD2 (5 bases each). V was shortened by 3 bases and J by 5 bases, with 14 bases between the two germline ends. Germline V gene data show CDR1 as SGHAT and CDR2 as FQDESV (reference sequence). CDR3 length: 14 residues. The CDR3, as DNA: TGTGCCAGCAGCTTCGCAGGGAGAGGCGACGAGCAGTACTTC. Protein sequence: CASSFAGRGDEQYF.

This rearrangement joins TRBV30 to TRBJ1-2; maybe TRBD1 (6 bases). This CDR3 is built from 11 residues. V lost 5 bases and J lost 8, with 12 bases in between. Germline CDR1 GTSNPN, CDR2 SVGIG (reference sequence). For the CDR3, the DNA is TGTGCCTGGGAACAGGGTGGGGGCTACACCTTC. Translating it yields CAWEQGGGYTF. The full variable domain, completed using reference TRBV30 and TRBJ1-2, is SQTIHQWPATLVQPVGSPLSLECTVEGTSNPNLYWYRQAAGRGLQLLFYSVGIGQISSEVPQNLSASRPQDRQFILSSKKLLLSDSGFYLCAWEQGGGYTFGSGTRLTVV.

The chain couples TRBV9 to TRBJ2-3; tentatively, D is TRBD1 (6 bases). The V end lost 4 bases, the J end lost 5 bases, and 11 bases lay between the germline ends. CDR1 and CDR2 from the germline V gene are SGDLS and YYNGEE. The CDR3 is 13 residues long. The CDR3 protein is CASSSGQQDTQYF. CDR3 nucleotide sequence: TGTGCCAGCAGCTCAGGACAGCAAGATACGCAGTATTTT.

CDR3 amino acids: CASSLDRGQTEAFF. The CDR3 DNA reads as TGCGCCAGCAGCTTGGACAGGGGGCAGACTGAAGCTTTCTTT. This chain connects TRBV5-1 to TRBJ1-1; TRBD1 aligns across 9 bases. V was clipped by 0 bases and J by 5 bases; unmatched bases: 2. Germline V gene data show CDR1 as SGHRS and CDR2 as YFSETQ. The CDR3 totals 14 residues.

V and J are TRBV29-1 and TRBJ2-3; D is possibly TRBD1 or TRBD2 (5 bases each). Trimming removed 1 base from V and 2 bases from J, with 13 bases in between. The CDR3 is 15 amino acids. Germline lookup yields CDR1 SQVTM and CDR2 ANQGSEA. DNA for the CDR3: TGCAGCGTTGAAGGAGGTCCAGGGACCACAGATACGCAGTATTTT. Translated, it gives CSVEGGPGTTDTQYF.

This chain joins TRBV7-2 and TRBJ2-7, with D perhaps matching TRBD2 (6 bases). The CDR3 totals 15 residues. Trimming left V 1 base short and J 0 bases short, with 10 bases between. Germline lookup yields CDR1 SGHTA and CDR2 FQGNSA. CDR3 coding DNA: TGTGCCAGCAGCTTAGTAGCGGACCTCTCCTACGAGCAGTACTTC. Its translation: CASSLVADLSYEQYF.

This clone is medium-sized (0.01 to 0.1%) within its sample. At one of its ends the junction is not consistent with the germline gene, which may arise from a read error. The J gene is TRBJ1-2, the V gene TRBV27; D is possibly TRBD1 (5 bases). The CDR3 totals 15 residues. Germline V gene data show CDR1 as MNHEY and CDR2 as SMNVEV (reference sequence). The CDR3 nucleotides read TGTGCCAGCAGATTATCCCCGGGGCTTAACTATGGCTACACCTTC. Translated: CASRLSPGLNYGYTF.

The chain couples TRBV2 to TRBJ1-5, with D possibly being TRBD1 (6 bases). The CDR3 length is 15 residues. Trimming stripped 6 bases from V and 2 bases from J, with 14 bases between. The germline gives CDR1 SNHLY, CDR2 FYNNEI. DNA for the CDR3: TGTGCCAGCAGGGGGGCAGGGATAGGCAATCAGCCCCAGCATTTT. As protein: CASRGAGIGNQPQHF.

This clone was recorded once. The rearrangement joins TRBV19 to TRBJ1-2; D is possibly TRBD1 (5 bases). The CDR3 has 14 residues. V lost 4 bases, J lost 1 base, and 10 bases lay in between. Germline CDR1 and CDR2: LNHDA and SQIVND (reference sequence). In DNA, the CDR3 is TGTGCCAGTAGTACCCCGGGACTTAACTATGGCTACACCTTC. The encoded protein is CASSTPGLNYGYTF.

This chain joins TRBV5-1 and TRBJ1-4, with a possible D match to TRBD1 (6 bases). The CDR3 covers 16 residues. Germline V gene sequence: CDR1 SGHRS, CDR2 YFSETQ. The V end lost 3 bases, the J end lost 0 bases, and 12 bases lay between the germline ends. Here the CDR3 DNA reads TGCGCCAGCAGCTCCCGGGACACAACAACTAATGAAAAACTGTTTTTT. Protein sequence: CASSSRDTTTNEKLFF.

The chain uses TRBV9 and TRBJ2-1; TRBD1 aligns across 8 bases. Germline CDR1 is SGDLS and CDR2 is YYNGEE. The CDR3 is 15 amino acids. The J segment lost 6 bases and the V segment lost 4 bases, leaving 9 bases of the junction unmatched. Written as DNA, the CDR3 is TGTGCCAGCAGCCCAACGACAGGGGAAGGCAATGAGCAGTTCTTC. Protein product: CASSPTTGEGNEQFF.

The chain uses TRBV4-1 and TRBJ2-7, with 7 positions matching TRBD1. V was pared by 2 bases and J by 2 bases, with 9 bases of the junction left unmatched. The CDR3 length is 16 residues. Germline V gene lookup returns CDR1 MGHRA and CDR2 YSYEKL. CDR3 sequence (DNA): TGCGCCAGCAGCCAACCCAGACAGGGTGGGGCCTACGAGCAGTACTTC. Translation: CASSQPRQGGAYEQYF.

The V gene is TRBV25-1, the J gene TRBJ1-1; D might be TRBD1 (5 bases). The length of the CDR3 is 11 residues. V was pared by 7 bases and J by 6 bases, with 9 bases between. Germline CDR1 reads MGHDK; CDR2 reads SYGVNS. As DNA, the CDR3 is TGTGCCAGCATTGGCAGGGCTGAAGCTTTCTTT. This gives the protein CASIGRAEAFF. Full variable domain (outside the CDR3, taken from reference TRBV25-1 and TRBJ1-1): EADIYQTPRYLVIGTGKKITLECSQTMGHDKMYWYQQDPGMELHLIHYSYGVNSTEKGDLSSESTVSRIRTEHFPLTLESARPSHTSQYLCASIGRAEAFFGQGTRLTVV.

V gene TRBV14 combines with J gene TRBJ2-5, with D uncertain. The germline gives CDR1 SGHDN, CDR2 FVKESK. The CDR3 totals 13 residues. Trimming took 5 bases from V and 5 from J, leaving 12 bases between them. The CDR3 is CASSSRLRETQYF. The CDR3 bases are TGTGCCAGCAGCTCACGGCTCCGGGAGACCCAGTACTTC.

V and J are TRBV27 and TRBJ2-7; TRBD2 matches at 12 bases. V lost 5 bases and J lost 5; bases outside the gene matches: 7. Looked up from germline, CDR1 is MNHEY and CDR2 is SMNVEV (reference sequence). The CDR3 runs to 15 residues. The CDR3 nucleotides are TGTGCCAGCAGTAAACTAGCGGGAGGAACCCACGAGCAGTACTTC. It encodes CASSKLAGGTHEQYF.

CDR3 sequence: CASSHEGEQGYQPQHF. CDR3 coding DNA: TGCGCCAGCAGCCATGAGGGGGAACAGGGCTATCAGCCCCAGCATTTT. The V call is TRBV4-1, the J call TRBJ1-5; D possibly corresponds to TRBD1 (6 bases). Germline V gene sequence: CDR1 MGHRA, CDR2 YSYEKL. The V and J ends lost 3 bases and 5 bases respectively, with 17 bases between them. The length of the CDR3 is 16 residues.